This record looks at one T cell receptor (beta chain) sequence and its context. Which antigen it targets is not known. There are no base qualities to consult, and no much larger clone falls within one base. The V end loses 7 bases and the J end loses 5 bases, and a stretch of 19 bases separates them. The CDR3 goes from the cysteine to the phenylalanine over 15 residues. The retained sequence is limited to the CDR3, 45 bases, with the frame set at the first base. This record comes from a study of early T cells in non-severe SARS-CoV-2 infection listed by TCRdb under 2021. A note on the overall study: TCR sequencing used bulk RNA from unsorted whole blood, so alpha and beta chains could not be paired. The investigation overall reported the following: Matching against VDJdb was skewed toward anti-spike CD8 responses, likely underestimated virus-specific expansions, and missed private and CD4 specificities.

Libraries were constructed by 5' RACE. The sample was run on a NextSeq 500. In the TCR library protocol, unique molecular identifiers were attached to individual cDNA molecules to correct for PCR bias and sequencing error. Both TCR alpha and beta chains were sequenced, and tight co-correlation was observed between alpha and beta sequence abundances in each sample. The published analysis was carried out like this. V gene, J gene and CDR3 annotation of TCR sequences was performed with Decombinator V4. Expanded TCRs were defined as changing significantly between any two time points under a Poisson model with p below 0.0001. TCR abundances were normalised to the total number of TCRs sequenced per sample and were expressed as counts per million. TRAV1-2 paired with TRAJ12, TRAJ20 or TRAJ33 defined MAIT TCRs, while TRAV10 paired with TRAJ18 defined iNKT TCRs. VDJdb, accessed 1 November 2021, was searched for CMV, EBV and SARS-CoV-2 annotated TCRs, excluding TCRs annotated for multiple antigens. In TCRdb, the public reads were trimmed at Q25 with fastp and aligned with MiXCR, with productive beta chains retained. Each CDR3 protein gets just one entry, which takes the most common genes and DNA from the rows behind it. None of the V and J calls come from the authors' own analysis; TCRdb made them. The sample yields fewer than 85,000 distinct CDR3 sequences; about 13% were counted once. Jointly, the top ten make up nearly 6% of the sample.

A case-control design nested within a healthcare worker cohort in London, UK, was used, with weekly nasopharyngeal swab PCR tests and blood sampling performed. Healthcare workers were recruited between 23 and 31 March 2020, during the week of the UK lockdown, and were followed weekly for up to 16 weeks. This receptor was identified in an adult who was a healthcare worker with PCR-confirmed SARS-CoV-2 infection or an uninfected control (not recorded which). Recombination linked TRBV12-3 or TRBV12-4 to TRBJ2-3; the D gene identity is not certain. Sequencing was done on a sample of whole blood. The CDR3 protein sequence reads: CASKSVGRSGDTQYF. The DNA sequence is given as TGTGCCAGCAAGTCGGTCGGACGTTCCGGAGATACGCAGTATTTT.